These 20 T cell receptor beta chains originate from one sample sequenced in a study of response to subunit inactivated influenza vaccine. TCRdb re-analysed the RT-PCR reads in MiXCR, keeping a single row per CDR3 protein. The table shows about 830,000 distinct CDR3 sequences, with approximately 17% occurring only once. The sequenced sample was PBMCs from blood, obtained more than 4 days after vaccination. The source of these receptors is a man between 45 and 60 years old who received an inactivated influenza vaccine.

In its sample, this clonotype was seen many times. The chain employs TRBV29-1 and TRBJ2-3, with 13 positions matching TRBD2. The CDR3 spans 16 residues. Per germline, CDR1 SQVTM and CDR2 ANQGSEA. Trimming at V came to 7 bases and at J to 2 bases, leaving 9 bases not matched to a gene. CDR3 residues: CSAAMTSGGTTDTQYF. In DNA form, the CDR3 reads TGCAGCGCCGCAATGACTAGCGGGGGGACCACAGATACGCAGTATTTT.

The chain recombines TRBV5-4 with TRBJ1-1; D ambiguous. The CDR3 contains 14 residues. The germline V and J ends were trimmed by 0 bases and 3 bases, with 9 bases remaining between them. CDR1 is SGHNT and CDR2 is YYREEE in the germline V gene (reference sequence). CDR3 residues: CASSLGIGDTEAFF. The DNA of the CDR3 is TGTGCCAGCAGCTTGGGAATCGGGGACACTGAAGCTTTCTTT.

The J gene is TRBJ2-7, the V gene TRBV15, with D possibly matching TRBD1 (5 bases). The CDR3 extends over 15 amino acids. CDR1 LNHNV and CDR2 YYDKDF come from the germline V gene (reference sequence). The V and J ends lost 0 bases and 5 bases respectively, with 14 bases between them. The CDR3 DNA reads TGTGCCACCAGCAGAGAGGGCAGGGCCCTCCACGAGCAGTACTTC. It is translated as CATSREGRALHEQYF.

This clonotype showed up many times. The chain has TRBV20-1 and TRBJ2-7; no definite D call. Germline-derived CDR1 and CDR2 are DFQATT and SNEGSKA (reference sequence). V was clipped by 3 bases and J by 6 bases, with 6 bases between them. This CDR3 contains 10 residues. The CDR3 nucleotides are TGCAGTGCTAGTTTGGTCGAGCAGTACTTC. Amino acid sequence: CSASLVEQYF.

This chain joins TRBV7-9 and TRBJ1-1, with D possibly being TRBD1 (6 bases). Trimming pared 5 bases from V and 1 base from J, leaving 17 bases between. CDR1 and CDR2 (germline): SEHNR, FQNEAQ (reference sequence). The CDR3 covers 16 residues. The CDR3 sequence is CASSIWTAATNTEAFF. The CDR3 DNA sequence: TGTGCCAGCAGCATCTGGACAGCTGCTACGAACACTGAAGCTTTCTTT. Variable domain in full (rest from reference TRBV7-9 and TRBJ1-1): DTGVSQNPRHKITKRGQNVTFRCDPISEHNRLYWYRQTLGQGPEFLTYFQNEAQLEKSRLLSDRFSAERPKGSFSTLEIQRTEQGDSAMYLCASSIWTAATNTEAFFGQGTRLTVV.

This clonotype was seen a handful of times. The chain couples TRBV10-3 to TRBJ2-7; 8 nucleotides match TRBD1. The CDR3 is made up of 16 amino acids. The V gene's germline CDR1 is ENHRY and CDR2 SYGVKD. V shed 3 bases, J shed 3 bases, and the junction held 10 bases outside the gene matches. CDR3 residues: CAISDPRQGSGYEQYF. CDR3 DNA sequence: TGTGCCATCAGTGACCCCCGACAGGGGTCGGGCTACGAGCAGTACTTC.

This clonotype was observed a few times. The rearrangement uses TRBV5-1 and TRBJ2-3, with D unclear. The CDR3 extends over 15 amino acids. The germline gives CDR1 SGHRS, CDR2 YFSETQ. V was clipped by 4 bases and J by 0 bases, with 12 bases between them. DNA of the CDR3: TGCGCCAGCAGCCTGTTCGGTACTAGCACAGATACGCAGTATTTT. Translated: CASSLFGTSTDTQYF.

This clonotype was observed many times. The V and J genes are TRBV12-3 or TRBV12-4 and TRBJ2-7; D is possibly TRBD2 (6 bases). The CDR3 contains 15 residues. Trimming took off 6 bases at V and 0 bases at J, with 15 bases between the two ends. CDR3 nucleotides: TGTGCCAGCAGCGCGACTAGAACCCTCTCCTACGAGCAGTACTTC. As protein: CASSATRTLSYEQYF.

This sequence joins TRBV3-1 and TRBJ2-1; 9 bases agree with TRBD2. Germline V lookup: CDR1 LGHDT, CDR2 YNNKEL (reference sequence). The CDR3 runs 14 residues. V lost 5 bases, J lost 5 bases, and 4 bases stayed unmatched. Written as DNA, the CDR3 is TGTGCCAGCAGCTGGGGACTAGCCCACAATGAGCAGTTCTTC. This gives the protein CASSWGLAHNEQFF.

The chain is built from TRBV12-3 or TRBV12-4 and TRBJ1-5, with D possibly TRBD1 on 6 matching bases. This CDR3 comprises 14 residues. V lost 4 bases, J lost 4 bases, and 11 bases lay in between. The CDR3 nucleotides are TGTGCCAGCAGTTCTAGGACAGCGAATCAGCCCCAGCATTTT. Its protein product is CASSSRTANQPQHF.

The CDR3 reads CASSQTTRASPLHF. In DNA form, the CDR3 reads TGTGCCAGCAGCCAGACGACACGGGCGTCACCCCTCCACTTT. V and J are TRBV6-1 and TRBJ1-6; D is unclear. V was pared by 6 bases and J by 10 bases, with 16 bases between. Germline CDR1 and CDR2: MNHNS and SASEGT. The CDR3 is 14 amino acids.

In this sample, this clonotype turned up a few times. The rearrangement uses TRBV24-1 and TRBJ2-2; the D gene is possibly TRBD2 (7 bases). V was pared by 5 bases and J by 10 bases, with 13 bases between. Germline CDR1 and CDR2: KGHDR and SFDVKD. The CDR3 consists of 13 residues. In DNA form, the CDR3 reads TGTGCCACCAGTGTAGGACAGCGGGAGGAGCTGTTTTTT. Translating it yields CATSVGQREELFF.

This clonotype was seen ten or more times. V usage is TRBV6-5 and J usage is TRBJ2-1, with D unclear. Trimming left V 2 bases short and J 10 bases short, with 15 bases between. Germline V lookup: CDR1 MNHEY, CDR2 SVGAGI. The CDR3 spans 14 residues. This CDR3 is CASSYEHRLGEQFF. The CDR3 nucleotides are TGTGCCAGCAGTTACGAACACCGTCTAGGAGAGCAGTTCTTC.

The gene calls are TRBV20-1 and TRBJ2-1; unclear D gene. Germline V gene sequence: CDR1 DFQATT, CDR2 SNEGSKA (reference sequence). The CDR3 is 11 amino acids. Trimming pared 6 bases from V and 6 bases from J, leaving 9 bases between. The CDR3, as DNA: TGCAGTGCATTCGAACTCAATGAGCAGTTCTTC. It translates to CSAFELNEQFF.

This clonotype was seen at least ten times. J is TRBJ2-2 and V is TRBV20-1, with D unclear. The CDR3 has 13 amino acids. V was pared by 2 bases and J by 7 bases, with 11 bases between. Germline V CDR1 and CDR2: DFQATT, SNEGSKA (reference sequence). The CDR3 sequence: CSARQTLDGELFF. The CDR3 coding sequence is TGCAGTGCTAGACAGACTTTAGACGGGGAGCTGTTTTTT.

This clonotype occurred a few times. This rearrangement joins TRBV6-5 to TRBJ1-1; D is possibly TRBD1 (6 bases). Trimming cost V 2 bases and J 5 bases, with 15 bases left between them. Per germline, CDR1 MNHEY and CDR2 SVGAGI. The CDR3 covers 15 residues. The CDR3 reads CASSYPLGGWTEAFF. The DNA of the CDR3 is TGTGCCAGCAGTTACCCTCTAGGGGGTTGGACTGAAGCTTTCTTT.

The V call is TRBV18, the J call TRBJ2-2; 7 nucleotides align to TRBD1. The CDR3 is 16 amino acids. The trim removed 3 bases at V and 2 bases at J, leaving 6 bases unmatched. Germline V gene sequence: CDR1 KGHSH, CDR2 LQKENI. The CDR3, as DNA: TGTGCCAGCTCACCTCCCAACAGGGGAAACACCGGGGAGCTGTTTTTT. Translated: CASSPPNRGNTGELFF.

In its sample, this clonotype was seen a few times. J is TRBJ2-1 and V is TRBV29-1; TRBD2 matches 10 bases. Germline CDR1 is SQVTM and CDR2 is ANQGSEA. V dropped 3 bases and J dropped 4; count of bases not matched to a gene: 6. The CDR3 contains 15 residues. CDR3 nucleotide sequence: TGCAGCGTTGATAGCGGGGGGCCAATTTACAATGAGCAGTTCTTC. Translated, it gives CSVDSGGPIYNEQFF.

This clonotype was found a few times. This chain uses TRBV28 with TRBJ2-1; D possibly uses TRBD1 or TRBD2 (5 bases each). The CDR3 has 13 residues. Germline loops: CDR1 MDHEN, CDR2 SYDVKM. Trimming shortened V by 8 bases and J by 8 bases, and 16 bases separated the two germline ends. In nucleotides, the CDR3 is TGTGCCAGCCACCCTTTAGGGACGGATGAGCAGTTCTTC. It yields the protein CASHPLGTDEQFF.

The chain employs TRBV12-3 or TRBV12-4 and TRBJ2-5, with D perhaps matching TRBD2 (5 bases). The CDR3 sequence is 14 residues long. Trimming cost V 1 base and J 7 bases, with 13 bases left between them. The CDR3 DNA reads TGTGCCAGCAGTTTAGGAGGGCGAGATGGGACCCAGTACTTC. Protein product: CASSLGGRDGTQYF.